The 13 T cell receptor beta chains in this list originate from one sample, sequenced in a study of cytomegalovirus exposure and HLA in healthy donors. In the PCR, 60 Vbeta and 13 Jbeta primers were used. Some clones are missing from TCRdb's copy, which holds only in-frame ones; the method was immunoSEQ multiplex PCR. The sample shows approximately 140,000 clones, 60% to 85% of them seen only once. Input material: PBMCs. The receptor source for this set is a man between 50 and 59 years old in good health and CMV-seropositive.

This clone was detected once. The gene calls are TRBV4-1 and TRBJ2-5; D uncertain. CDR3 length equals 14 residues. Germline V CDR1 and CDR2: MGHRA, YSYEKL. Trimming removed 3 bases at V and 2 bases at J, with 10 bases between. Here the CDR3 DNA reads TGCGCCAGCAGCCAGGGCCTAAATCAAGAGACCCAGTACTTC. Protein product: CASSQGLNQETQYF.

V gene TRBV5-1 combines with J gene TRBJ2-2; TRBD1 matches at 12 bases. CDR3 length: 14 amino acids. Germline CDR1 SGHRS, CDR2 YFSETQ. Trimming removed 5 bases from V and 5 bases from J; junction bases left unmatched: 1. In DNA form, the CDR3 reads TGCGCCAGCAGGGGACAGGGGGCAACCGGGGAGCTGTTTTTT. It is translated as CASRGQGATGELFF.

This chain joins TRBV5-1 and TRBJ2-2, with 8 bases identical to TRBD1. Per germline, CDR1 SGHRS and CDR2 YFSETQ. The CDR3 length is 16 residues. The J segment lost 3 bases and the V segment lost 4 bases, leaving 8 bases of the junction unmatched. CDR3 DNA sequence: TGCGCCAGCAGCGGGGGTGCAGGGGGCGACACCGGGGAGCTGTTTTTT. Its protein is CASSGGAGGDTGELFF.

The J gene is TRBJ2-1, the V gene TRBV29-1; 10 bases line up with TRBD2. This CDR3 has 12 amino acids. Trimming removed 6 bases from V and 6 bases from J; junction bases left unmatched: 2. CDR1 SQVTM and CDR2 ANQGSEA come from the germline V gene. The CDR3 coding sequence is TGCAGCGTAGCTAGCGGGAGCAATGAGCAGTTCTTC. Protein sequence: CSVASGSNEQFF.

The chain couples TRBV6-4 to TRBJ1-2; D might be TRBD1 (6 bases). From germline, CDR1 is MRHNA and CDR2 SNTAGT. CDR3 length equals 15 residues. Trimming shortened V by 4 bases and J by 3 bases, and 15 bases separated the two germline ends. As DNA, the CDR3 is TGTGCCAGCAGTGGCTATACCAGGGGTCACTATGGCTACACCTTC. Translated, it gives CASSGYTRGHYGYTF.

In this sample, this clone turned up once. The chain is built from TRBV27 and TRBJ2-5, with TRBD2 identical over 11 bases. The J call may not be correct, given that the DNA end is closer to TRBJ2-7. This CDR3 is 15 amino acids long. Germline values: CDR1 MNHEY, CDR2 SMNVEV (reference sequence). The CDR3 DNA sequence: TGTGCCAGCTCTCCCCCTAGCGGGAGGAAACACGAGCAGTACTTC. Residues: CASSPPSGRKHEQYF.

This chain uses TRBV6-5 with TRBJ1-3, with D uncertain. Germline lookup yields CDR1 MNHEY and CDR2 SVGAGI. This CDR3 has 13 residues. Trimming pared 6 bases from V and 3 bases from J, leaving 9 bases between. CDR3 DNA sequence: TGTGCCAGCAGACGGAGGCTTGGAAACACCATATATTTT. Protein: CASRRRLGNTIYF.

The J gene is TRBJ2-2, the V gene TRBV28; 8 nucleotides match TRBD1. CDR3 length: 17 amino acids. The V gene's germline CDR1 is MDHEN and CDR2 SYDVKM. The ends lost 3 bases at V and 6 bases at J; junction bases unmatched: 12. CDR3 sequence (DNA): TGTGCCAGCAGTTTCGTTTTAATGGACAGGGTCCCCGGGGAGCTGTTTTTT. It codes for CASSFVLMDRVPGELFF.

The genes are TRBV29-1 and TRBJ1-2, with a tentative D call TRBD1 (6 bases). V shed 5 bases and J shed 2 bases, with 9 bases lying between them. This CDR3 region has 12 residues. Germline V gene sequence: CDR1 SQVTM, CDR2 ANQGSEA. The DNA of the CDR3 is TGCAGCGTTAGGGGGTCGAACTATGGCTACACCTTC. Translated: CSVRGSNYGYTF.

This sequence joins TRBV7-9 and TRBJ2-5; possible D gene TRBD2, 6 bases. Germline V gene data show CDR1 as SEHNR and CDR2 as FQNEAQ (reference sequence). The CDR3 spans 16 residues. V was pared by 3 bases and J by 2 bases, with 16 bases between. As DNA, the CDR3 is TGTGCCAGCAGCTTTCCGTGGGAGGCCGGGCAAGAGACCCAGTACTTC. Translation: CASSFPWEAGQETQYF.

This sequence joins TRBV11-1 and TRBJ2-1; TRBD2 matches at 9 bases. The germline gives CDR1 SGHAT, CDR2 FQDESV (reference sequence). J lost 5 bases, V lost 2 bases, and 4 bases had no gene match. This CDR3 comprises 15 residues. CDR3 residues: CASSLKRGANNEQFF. Written as DNA, the CDR3 is TGTGCCAGCAGCTTAAAGCGGGGGGCAAACAATGAGCAGTTCTTC.

The V and J genes are TRBV6-5 and TRBJ1-1, with D unclear. CDR1 MNHEY and CDR2 SVGAGI come from the germline V gene. The V end lost 5 bases, the J end lost 5 bases, and 12 bases lay between the germline ends. This CDR3 is built from 13 residues. CDR3 protein: CASSERVWTEAFF. The CDR3, as DNA: TGTGCCAGCAGTGAGAGGGTATGGACTGAAGCTTTCTTT.

This CDR3 reads CASSDGVAYEQYF. The CDR3 coding sequence is TGCGCCAGCAGTGACGGGGTGGCCTACGAGCAGTACTTC. The chain combines TRBV10-1 with TRBJ2-7; D possibly corresponds to TRBD2 (5 bases). The CDR3 consists of 13 residues. Germline CDR1 is WNHNN and CDR2 is SYGVQD (reference sequence). Trimming took 3 bases from V and 2 from J, leaving 8 bases between them.